These T cell receptor beta chains were read from a single sample in a study of blood T cell repertoires in COVID-19. TCRdb's table, derived via immunoSEQ multiplex PCR, lists solely in-frame clones and lacks some. This sample has some 200,000 clones, with roughly 94% found just once. The sample consisted of peripheral blood. Receptor source: a man younger than 40 with COVID-19, enrolled during active disease. Both conserved end residues are part of each CDR3. Each record gives: clone size, J gene, V gene, D gene, CDR3 DNA, CDR3 protein. A D gene is named only where the DNA matches it firmly. Clone size, where shown, is once, few, many, or a class for clones that have expanded.

once	TRBJ2-3	TRBV27	TRBD1	TGTGCCAGCAGTTTGGCAACAGGGGCTGGAGATACGCAGTATTTT	CASSLATGAGDTQYF
once	TRBJ2-2	TRBV14	TRBD1	TGTGCCAGCAGCCATGGCCGGGACAGTAACACCGGGGAGCTGTTTTTT	CASSHGRDSNTGELFF
NA	TRBJ1-1	TRBV10-3	TRBD1	TGTGCCATCAGGGGACAGTTGAACACTGAAGCTTTCTTT	CAIRGQLNTEAFF
NA	TRBJ1-1	TRBV6-5	TRBD1	TGTGCCAGCAGTTTAAGGACAGGGGGTAACACTGAAGCTTTCTTT	CASSLRTGGNTEAFF
NA	TRBJ2-5	TRBV19	TRBD2	TGTGCCAGTAGTCGGACTAGCGGGGGGGCCTCTGTGGAGACCCAGTACTTC	CASSRTSGGASVETQYF
NA	TRBJ1-2	TRBV2	NA	TGTGCCAGCAGTGAACTCTCAGGGGAAGTCGACTACACCTTC	CASSELSGEVDYTF
NA	TRBJ2-1	TRBV7-2	TRBD2	TGTGCCAGCAGCTTAGCCCAATTCGGGACTAGCGGGGGGGCCTCCTACAATGAGCAGTTCTTC	CASSLAQFGTSGGASYNEQFF
NA	TRBJ1-3	TRBV7-9	TRBD1	TGTGCCAGCAGACATACAGGGGCGACCTCTGGAAACACCATATATTTT	CASRHTGATSGNTIYF
NA	TRBJ1-1	TRBV7-9	NA	TGTGCCAGCAGCTTAGTCCGGGACACTGAAGCTTTCTTT	CASSLVRDTEAFF
NA	TRBJ1-3	TRBV11-2	NA	TGTGCCAGCAGCCGATTGACAGAGATATATTTT	CASSRLTEIYF
NA	TRBJ2-7	TRBV9	TRBD2	TGTGCCAGCAGCGTAGGGGAGGGTGCCTACGAGCAGTACTTC	CASSVGEGAYEQYF
NA	TRBJ2-3	TRBV29-1	NA	TGCAGCTCCTCCCCAGCAGATACGCAGTATTTT	CSSSPADTQYF
NA	TRBJ1-2	TRBV7-9	NA	TGTGCCAGCAGCTTAGAGGGGATCGGGTATGGCTACACCTTC	CASSLEGIGYGYTF
NA	TRBJ2-7	TRBV28	NA	TGTGCCAGCAGTTCCCCGACAGGAACATACGAGCAGTACTTC	CASSSPTGTYEQYF
NA	TRBJ2-1	TRBV7-6	TRBD2	TGTGCCAGCAGCCCGGGGGGGAGGGGTGGTGAGCAGTTCTTC	CASSPGGRGGEQFF
NA	TRBJ2-7	TRBV6-5	NA	TGTGCCAGCAGAAAAGGGGCAGGGCCCTACGAGCAGTACTTC	CASRKGAGPYEQYF
NA	TRBJ2-3	TRBV14	TRBD2	TGTGCCAGCAGCCAAGTTGCCGGGGGGACAGATACGCAGTATTTT	CASSQVAGGTDTQYF
NA	TRBJ2-5	TRBV9	NA	TGTGCCAGCAGCGTAAACGCGAGGGCCGCCAGGGAGACCCAGTACTTC	CASSVNARAARETQYF
NA	TRBJ1-1	TRBV9	TRBD1	TGTGCCAGCAGCACATTACCCTCAGGGGGGACTGAAGCTTTCTTT	CASSTLPSGGTEAFF
NA	TRBJ2-3	TRBV18	NA	TGTGCCAGCTCACCGGCCGGGGGGCCCACAGATACGCAGTATTTT	CASSPAGGPTDTQYF
NA	TRBJ1-4	TRBV7-9	TRBD1	TGTGCCAGCAGCGACTTGACAGGGGGCGCCGATAATGAAAAACTGTTTTTT	CASSDLTGGADNEKLFF
once	TRBJ2-1	TRBV24-1	TRBD2	TGTGCCACCAGTGATGGGACTAGCGGGGGGTCGAGCTCCTACAATGAGCAGTTCTTC	CATSDGTSGGSSSYNEQFF
NA	TRBJ2-3	TRBV12-5	NA	TGTGCTAGTGGTTTGGTACGACAGTCGAGCACAGATACGCAGTATTTT	CASGLVRQSSTDTQYF
once	TRBJ1-4	TRBV2	NA	TGTGCCAGCAGTGATACGAACGGGGTGGAAAAACTGTTTTTT	CASSDTNGVEKLFF
few	TRBJ1-2	TRBV12-3/TRBV12-4	TRBD1	TGTGCCAGCAGGCAGGGGGCAAGAGGCTACACCTTC	CASRQGARGYTF
NA	TRBJ1-6	TRBV2	NA	TGTGCCAGCAGAGCTCAGTGGAACAGGAATTCACCCCTCCACTTT	CASRAQWNRNSPLHF